This T cell receptor (beta chain) was sequenced for a study of OX40 agonist ivuxolimab in advanced cancers. As for the study in general: The drug used for patients, ivuxolimab, was an agonistic anti-OX40 (CD134) antibody. Checkpoint inhibitors had been given previously to roughly 40% of patients.

The CDR3 consists of 16 residues. V was trimmed by 3 bases and J by 0 bases, leaving 14 bases between them. CDR1 is SGHDT and CDR2 is YYEEEE in the germline V gene. TCRdb's table, derived via immunoSEQ multiplex PCR, lists solely in-frame clones and lacks some. The sample carries roughly 13,000 clones, 90% recorded once. Samples were taken at baseline and on day 1 of cycles 4 and 7. The clonotype was recovered from an adult with an advanced solid tumor such as melanoma, head and neck, liver or kidney cancer. The sequencing here drew on CD4+ or CD8+ T cells sorted from blood, taken in a trial of the OX40 agonist ivuxolimab. The J gene is TRBJ2-3, the V gene TRBV5-6, with D tentatively TRBD2 (5 bases). CDR3 region: CASSWTSASSTDTQYF. CDR3 coding DNA: TGTGCCAGCAGCTGGACTTCGGCTTCTAGCACAGATACGCAGTATTTT. Together with reference TRBV5-6 and TRBJ2-3, the CDR3 gives the full variable domain: DAGVTQSPTHLIKTRGQQVTLRCSPKSGHDTVSWYQQALGQGPQFIFQYYEEEERQRGNFPDRFSGHQFPNYSSELNVNALLLGDSALYLCASSWTSASSTDTQYFGPGTRLTVL.